Here is one T cell receptor (beta chain) with its context. This clonotype was counted at least ten times. Its antigen is currently not known. One base away there is no much larger clone; base qualities are not given. This record belongs to a study of regulatory T cells in long-lasting Graves disease (dated by TCRdb to about 2021). In the study overall: Patients with newly diagnosed Graves' disease had been on antithyroid drugs for under 3 months. Peripheral blood TCR sequencing and RNA sequencing compared persistent Graves' disease patients with newly diagnosed Graves' disease patients. The study was registered as a clinical trial and conducted in China. A total of roughly 33 samples underwent TCR sequencing: approximately 13 from persistent and around 20 from newly diagnosed Graves' disease patients.

V drops 4 bases and J drops 0 bases, leaving 21 bases in between. From the cysteine up to the phenylalanine, the CDR3 has a length of 18 residues. Left in the record is the CDR3 DNA by itself, 54 bases read in frame from the first base. Library generation was performed with multiplex PCR. The reads were generated on an Illumina HiSeq 4000. To build TCR beta libraries, CDR3 regions were amplified by Arm-PCR using iRepertoire HTBI primers. PCR products were gel purified before sequencing. From the authors' description of their analysis: Gene usage analysis of CDR3 amino acid clonotypes relied on the 60 to 65 TRBV and about 15 TRBJ segments identified across samples. Filtered high-quality paired reads were merged into contigs using COPE and FqMerger. BLAST was used to align contigs to IMGT TRBV, TRBD and TRBJ reference genes, and CDR3 was defined according to IMGT. Clonotypes above 0.1% frequency were classified as highly expanded clones. Shannon entropy served as the measure of repertoire diversity, while the Gini coefficient captured V-J evenness. A clonotype found in more than one individual was treated as public. The public sequencing data were trimmed at Q25 with fastp and processed into clonotypes with MiXCR by TCRdb, which kept only in-frame beta chains. Rows are unified per CDR3 protein, each entry keeping the most common DNA and genes. None of the V and J calls come from the authors' own analysis; TCRdb made them. In all, the sample holds 300,000 to 400,000 distinct CDR3 sequences, and 15% to 19% of those were seen once. The ten most abundant clones make up approximately 21% of the sample.

In the paper's terms, the time point label means: newly diagnosed GD, antithyroid drugs for less than 3 months. For both TCR sequencing and RNA sequencing, RNA was extracted from PBMCs in TRIzol. Graves' disease was diagnosed according to American Thyroid Association guidelines. The patients came from an endocrinology department in Xi'an, China. Each patient gave approximately 8.8 milliliters of peripheral blood, collected in an EDTA anticoagulant tube. Ficoll Paque Plus density gradient separation was used to isolate PBMCs, and no additional T cell sorting was done. An Agilent 2100 Bioanalyzer and agarose gel were used to check RNA quality, and a NanoDrop 2000 was used to measure RNA concentration. Here is what the overall study found, with its caveats: Only the TCR beta chain was sequenced and analyzed. TRBV28, TRBJ1-2 and TRBJ2-5 were preferentially used in persistent disease, while TRBV20-1 and TRBJ2-1 were favored in newly diagnosed disease. Persistent Graves' disease patients showed lower TCR Shannon entropy and fewer highly expanded clones than newly diagnosed patients, suggesting clonal expansion. A larger number of public clonotypes was shared among persistent patients (about 2,700) than among newly diagnosed patients (approximately 1,000). As a limitation, the authors acknowledged that the small sample size may reduce accuracy. The study examined only peripheral blood because the primary lesion, thyroid tissue, could not be accessed.

The specimen was peripheral blood mononuclear cells (PBMCs), collected at new diagnosis, from a patient treated with antithyroid drugs. Here the chain combines TRBV12-3 or TRBV12-4 and TRBJ1-1; D gene: possibly TRBD1, on 6 matching bases. The sequence came from a female donor with Graves disease. The DNA is TGTGCCAGCAGTTACATAGCCGGGACACCTAACATGAACACTGAAGCTTTCTTT. This sequence encodes CASSYIAGTPNMNTEAFF.